The 14 T cell receptor beta chains reported below all come from one sample, sequenced in a study of blood T cell repertoires in COVID-19. Using immunoSEQ multiplex PCR, the repertoire was profiled, and TCRdb retains in-frame clones only, with some absent. This sample yields a few hundred thousand clones, of which 80% to 90% are seen a single time; 3.8% belongs to the top ten. The specimen was PBMCs or T cells enriched from blood (not recorded which). The source is a woman between 40 and 50 years old with acute COVID-19.

This clone appeared a single time. The V and J genes are TRBV28 and TRBJ1-2, with TRBD1 matching 10 bases. The CDR3 is 15 residues long. Germline V gives CDR1 MDHEN, CDR2 SYDVKM. V trimming: 7 bases; J trimming: 4 bases; junction bases outside the gene matches: 9. Here the CDR3 DNA reads TGTGCCAGCACCCAGGGGACAGGGGTTTCCTATGGCTACACCTTC. Encoded protein: CASTQGTGVSYGYTF.

The chain recombines TRBV2 with TRBJ2-7, with TRBD1 identical over 9 bases. Germline CDR1 reads SNHLY; CDR2 reads FYNNEI. This CDR3 has 14 amino acids. J was trimmed by 3 bases and V by 6 bases; bases with no gene match: 6. CDR3 nucleotide sequence: TGTGCCAGCAGGAGGGGACAGGGCTACTACGAGCAGTACTTC. Its translation: CASRRGQGYYEQYF.

This sequence joins TRBV7-3 and TRBJ2-5; TRBD2 agrees at 9 bases. V shed 5 bases and J 5 bases; nucleotides not matched to a gene: 9. Germline V gives CDR1 SGHTA, CDR2 FQGTGA. The CDR3 totals 15 residues. This CDR3 reads CASSQGLAVAETQYF. Here the CDR3 DNA reads TGTGCCAGCAGCCAGGGACTAGCTGTGGCCGAGACCCAGTACTTC.

The chain has TRBV5-6 and TRBJ2-1; 10 nucleotides match TRBD2. This CDR3 is built from 15 residues. V lost 2 bases and J lost 4; bases outside the gene matches: 3. Per the germline V gene, CDR1 is SGHDT and CDR2 is YYEEEE. DNA of the CDR3: TGTGCCAGCAGCTTAAAAGCGGGAGGGTACAATGAGCAGTTCTTC. It yields the protein CASSLKAGGYNEQFF.

This chain's CDR3 is CASSRDRDMNTEAFF. The CDR3 bases are TGTGCCAGCAGCCGGGACAGGGACATGAACACTGAAGCTTTCTTT. V and J are TRBV7-9 and TRBJ1-1, with 9 bases fitting TRBD1. Germline V CDR1 and CDR2: SEHNR, FQNEAQ (reference sequence). V dropped 5 bases and J dropped 0; count of bases not matched to a gene: 4. The length of the CDR3 is 15 residues. Full variable domain (missing parts from reference TRBV7-9 and TRBJ1-1): DTGVSQNPRHKITKRGQNVTFRCDPISEHNRLYWYRQTLGQGPEFLTYFQNEAQLEKSRLLSDRFSAERPKGSFSTLEIQRTEQGDSAMYLCASSRDRDMNTEAFFGQGTRLTVV.

This chain links TRBV7-9 with TRBJ1-1; no clear D. There are 13 residues in the CDR3. The V gene lost 1 base and the J gene lost 8 bases, with 11 bases spanning the gap. CDR1 is SEHNR, CDR2 FQNEAQ, per germline (reference sequence). The CDR3 DNA reads TGTGCCAGCAGCTTAGGTGAGACATTAGAAGCTTTCTTT. The encoded protein is CASSLGETLEAFF.

The chain combines TRBV28 with TRBJ1-2; the D gene is possibly TRBD1 (5 bases). V was shortened by 5 bases and J by 0 bases, with 22 bases between the two germline ends. The CDR3 contains 18 residues. Germline loops: CDR1 MDHEN, CDR2 SYDVKM. The CDR3 is CASSPPGVQPSTNYGYTF. The CDR3, as DNA: TGTGCCAGCAGTCCCCCGGGGGTACAACCCTCTACTAACTATGGCTACACCTTC.

The gene calls are TRBV15 and TRBJ1-5, with a possible D match to TRBD1 (5 bases). Germline assignment: CDR1 LNHNV and CDR2 YYDKDF (reference sequence). The V and J ends lost 1 base and 4 bases respectively, with 14 bases between them. The CDR3 sequence is 16 residues long. CDR3 loop: CATSRASTSGNQPQHF. The CDR3 DNA sequence: TGTGCCACCAGCAGAGCCTCAACTTCAGGGAATCAGCCCCAGCATTTT.

The V gene is TRBV24-1, the J gene TRBJ2-1; D unclear. The length of the CDR3 is 11 residues. Looked up from germline, CDR1 is KGHDR and CDR2 is SFDVKD. Trimming took off 5 bases at V and 6 bases at J, with 4 bases between the two ends. The CDR3 protein is CATSVSNEQFF. As DNA, the CDR3 is TGTGCCACCAGTGTCTCCAATGAGCAGTTCTTC.

The J gene is TRBJ2-5, the V gene TRBV11-2; a weak D match, TRBD2 (6 bases). The germline V gene has CDR1 SGHAT and CDR2 FQNNGV. Trimming pared 6 bases from V and 5 bases from J, leaving 16 bases between. The CDR3 runs 14 residues. The CDR3 sequence is CASRSAGGVETQYF. CDR3 coding DNA: TGTGCCAGCAGATCAGCCGGGGGAGTGGAGACCCAGTACTTC.

This clone was detected only once. The V gene is TRBV2, the J gene TRBJ2-1, with D hard to call. Germline values: CDR1 SNHLY, CDR2 FYNNEI. V lost 7 bases, J lost 6 bases, and 16 bases lay in between. This CDR3 contains 14 residues. The CDR3 loop reads CASTSFLSSNEQFF. The CDR3 bases are TGTGCCAGCACGTCCTTCCTGTCGAGCAATGAGCAGTTCTTC. The entire variable domain, with the rest obtained from reference TRBV2 and TRBJ2-1, is as follows: EPEVTQTPSHQVTQMGQEVILRCVPISNHLYFYWYRQILGQKVEFLVSFYNNEISEKSEIFDDQFSVERPDGSNFTLKIRSTKLEDSAMYFCASTSFLSSNEQFFGPGTRLTVL.

The chain is built from TRBV19 and TRBJ1-3; 7 nucleotides agree with TRBD1. With V trimmed by 0 bases and J by 8 bases, 7 bases remained unmatched. In germline, CDR1 is LNHDA, CDR2 SQIVND (reference sequence). This CDR3 is built from 15 residues. Written as DNA, the CDR3 is TGTGCCAGTAGTATAGAGCTTGGACAGGTCGACACCATATATTTT. Amino acids: CASSIELGQVDTIYF.

CDR3 loop: CASSIQGRNTEAFF. In DNA, the CDR3 is TGTGCCAGCAGCATACAGGGGAGGAACACTGAAGCTTTCTTT. The chain recombines TRBV6-2 or TRBV6-3 with TRBJ1-1; 7 bases agree with TRBD1. CDR3 size: 14 residues. Per the germline V gene, CDR1 is MNHEY and CDR2 is SVGEGT. V shed 6 bases, J shed 1 base, and the junction held 5 bases outside the gene matches.

The V and J genes are TRBV5-6 and TRBJ1-3; D unclear. This CDR3 contains 14 residues. V was trimmed by 0 bases and J by 1 base, leaving 5 bases between them. Germline loops: CDR1 SGHDT, CDR2 YYEEEE. The CDR3 loop reads CASSLDPSGNTIYF. Written as DNA, the CDR3 is TGTGCCAGCAGCTTGGATCCTTCTGGAAACACCATATATTTT.